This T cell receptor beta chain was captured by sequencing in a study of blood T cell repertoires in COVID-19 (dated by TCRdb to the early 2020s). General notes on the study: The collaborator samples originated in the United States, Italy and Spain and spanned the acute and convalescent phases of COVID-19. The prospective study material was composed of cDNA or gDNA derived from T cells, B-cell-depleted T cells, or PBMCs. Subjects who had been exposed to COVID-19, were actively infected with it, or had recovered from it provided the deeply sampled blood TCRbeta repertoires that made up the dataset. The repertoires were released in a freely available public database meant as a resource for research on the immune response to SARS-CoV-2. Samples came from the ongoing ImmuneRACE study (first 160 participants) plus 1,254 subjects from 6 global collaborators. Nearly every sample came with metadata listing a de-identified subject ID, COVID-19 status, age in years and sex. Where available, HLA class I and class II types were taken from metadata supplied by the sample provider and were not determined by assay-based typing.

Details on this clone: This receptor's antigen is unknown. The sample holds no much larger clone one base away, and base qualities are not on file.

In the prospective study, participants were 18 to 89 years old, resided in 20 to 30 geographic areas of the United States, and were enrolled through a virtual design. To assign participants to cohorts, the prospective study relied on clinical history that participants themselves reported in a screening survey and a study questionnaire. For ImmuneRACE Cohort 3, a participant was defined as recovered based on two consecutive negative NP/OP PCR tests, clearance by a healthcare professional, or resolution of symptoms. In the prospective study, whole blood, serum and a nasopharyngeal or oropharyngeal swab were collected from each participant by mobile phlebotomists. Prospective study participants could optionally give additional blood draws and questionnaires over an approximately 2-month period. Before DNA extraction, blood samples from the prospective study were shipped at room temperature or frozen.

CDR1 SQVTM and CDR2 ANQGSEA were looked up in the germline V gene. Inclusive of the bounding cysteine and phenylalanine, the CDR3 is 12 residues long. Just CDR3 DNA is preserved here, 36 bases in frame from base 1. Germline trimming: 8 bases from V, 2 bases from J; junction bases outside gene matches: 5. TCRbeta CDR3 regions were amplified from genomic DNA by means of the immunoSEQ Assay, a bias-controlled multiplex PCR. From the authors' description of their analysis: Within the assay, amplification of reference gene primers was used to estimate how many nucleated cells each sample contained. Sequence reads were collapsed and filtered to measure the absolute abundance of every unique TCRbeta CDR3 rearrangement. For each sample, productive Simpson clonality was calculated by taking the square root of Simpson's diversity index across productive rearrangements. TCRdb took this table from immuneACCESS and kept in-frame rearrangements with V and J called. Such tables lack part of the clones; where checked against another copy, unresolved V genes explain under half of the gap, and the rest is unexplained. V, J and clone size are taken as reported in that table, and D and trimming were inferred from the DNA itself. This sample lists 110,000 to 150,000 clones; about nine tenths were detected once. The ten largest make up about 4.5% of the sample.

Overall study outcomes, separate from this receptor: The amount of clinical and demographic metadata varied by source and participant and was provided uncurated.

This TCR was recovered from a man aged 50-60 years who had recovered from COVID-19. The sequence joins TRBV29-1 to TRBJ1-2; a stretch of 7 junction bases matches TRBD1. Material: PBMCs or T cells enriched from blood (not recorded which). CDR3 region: CSYTDRNYGYTF. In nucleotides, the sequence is TGCAGCTACACGGACAGGAACTATGGCTACACCTTC.